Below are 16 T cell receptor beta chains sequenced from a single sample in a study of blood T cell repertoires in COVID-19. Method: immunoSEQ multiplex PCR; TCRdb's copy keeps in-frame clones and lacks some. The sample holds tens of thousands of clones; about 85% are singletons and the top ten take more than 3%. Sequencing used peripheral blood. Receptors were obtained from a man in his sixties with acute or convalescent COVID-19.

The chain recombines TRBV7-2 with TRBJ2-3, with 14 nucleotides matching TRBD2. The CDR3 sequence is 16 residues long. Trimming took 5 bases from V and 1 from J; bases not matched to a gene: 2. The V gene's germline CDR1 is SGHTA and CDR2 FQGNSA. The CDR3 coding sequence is TGTGCCAGCAGCCAGGGACTAGCGGGAGGCACAGATACGCAGTATTTT. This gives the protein CASSQGLAGGTDTQYF.

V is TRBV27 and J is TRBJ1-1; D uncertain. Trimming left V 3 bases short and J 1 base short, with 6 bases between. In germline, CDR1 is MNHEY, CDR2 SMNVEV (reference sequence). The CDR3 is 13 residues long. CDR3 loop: CASSLGRNTEAFF. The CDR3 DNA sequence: TGTGCCAGCAGTTTGGGCAGGAACACTGAAGCTTTCTTT.

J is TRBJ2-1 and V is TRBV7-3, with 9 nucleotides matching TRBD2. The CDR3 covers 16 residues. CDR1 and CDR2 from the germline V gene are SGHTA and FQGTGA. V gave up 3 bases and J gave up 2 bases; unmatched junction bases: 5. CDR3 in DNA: TGTGCCAGCAGCTTCCATAGCGGGGGCGCCTACAATGAGCAGTTCTTC. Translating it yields CASSFHSGGAYNEQFF. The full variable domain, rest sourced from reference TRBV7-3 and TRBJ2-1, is GAGVSQTPSNKVTEKGKYVELRCDPISGHTALYWYRQSLGQGPEFLIYFQGTGAADDSGLPNDRFFAVRPEGSVSTLKIQRTERGDSAVYLCASSFHSGGAYNEQFFGPGTRLTVL.

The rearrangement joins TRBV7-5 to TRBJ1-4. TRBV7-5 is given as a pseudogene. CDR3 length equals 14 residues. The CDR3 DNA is TGTGTCAGAAGCTTAGGGGGAGCTAATGAAAAACTGTTTTTT. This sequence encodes CVRSLGGANEKLFF.

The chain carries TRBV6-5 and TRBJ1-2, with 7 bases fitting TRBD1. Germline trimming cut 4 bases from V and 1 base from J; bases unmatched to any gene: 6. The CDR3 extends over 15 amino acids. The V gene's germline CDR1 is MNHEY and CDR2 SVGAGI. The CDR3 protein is CASSSPGQYNYGYTF. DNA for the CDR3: TGTGCCAGCAGTTCACCGGGACAGTATAACTATGGCTACACCTTC.

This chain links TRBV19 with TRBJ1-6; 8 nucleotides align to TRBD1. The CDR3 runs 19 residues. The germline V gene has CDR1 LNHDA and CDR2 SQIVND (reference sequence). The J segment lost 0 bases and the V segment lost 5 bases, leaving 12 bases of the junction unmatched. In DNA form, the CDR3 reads TGTGCCAGTAGTTCACACGGACAGGGCTTAAGCTCCTATAATTCACCCCTCCACTTT. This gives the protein CASSSHGQGLSSYNSPLHF.

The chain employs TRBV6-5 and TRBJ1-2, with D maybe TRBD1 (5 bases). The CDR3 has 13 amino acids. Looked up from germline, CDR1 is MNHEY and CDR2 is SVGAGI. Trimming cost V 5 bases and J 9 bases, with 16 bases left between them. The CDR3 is CASSRPSQGSYTF. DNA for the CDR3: TGTGCCAGCAGTCGCCCTAGTCAGGGCAGCTACACCTTC.

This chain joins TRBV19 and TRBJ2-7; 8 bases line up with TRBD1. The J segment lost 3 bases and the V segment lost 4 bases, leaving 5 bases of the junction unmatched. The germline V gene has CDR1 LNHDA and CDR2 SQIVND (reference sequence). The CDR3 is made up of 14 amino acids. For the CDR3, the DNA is TGTGCCAGTAGTAATACCGGACAGGGCTACGAGCAGTACTTC. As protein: CASSNTGQGYEQYF.

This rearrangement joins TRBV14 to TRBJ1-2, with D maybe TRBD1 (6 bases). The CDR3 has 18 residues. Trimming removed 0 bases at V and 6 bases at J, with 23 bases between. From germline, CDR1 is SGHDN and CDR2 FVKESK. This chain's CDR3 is CASSQDLGQRAASNGYTF. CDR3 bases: TGTGCCAGCAGCCAAGATTTAGGACAGAGGGCCGCTTCCAATGGCTACACCTTC.

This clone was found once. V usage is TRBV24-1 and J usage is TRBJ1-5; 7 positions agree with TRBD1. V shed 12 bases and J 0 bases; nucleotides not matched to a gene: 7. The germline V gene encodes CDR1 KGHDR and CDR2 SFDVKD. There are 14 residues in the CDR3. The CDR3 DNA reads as TGTGCCGCCGGACAGGCCTATAGCAATCAGCCCCAGCATTTT. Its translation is CAAGQAYSNQPQHF.

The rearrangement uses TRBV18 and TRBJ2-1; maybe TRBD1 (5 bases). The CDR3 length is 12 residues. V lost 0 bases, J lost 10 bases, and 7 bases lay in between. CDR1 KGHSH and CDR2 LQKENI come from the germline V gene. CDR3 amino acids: CASSPPGLEQFF. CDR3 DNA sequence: TGTGCCAGCTCACCACCGGGGCTCGAGCAGTTCTTC.

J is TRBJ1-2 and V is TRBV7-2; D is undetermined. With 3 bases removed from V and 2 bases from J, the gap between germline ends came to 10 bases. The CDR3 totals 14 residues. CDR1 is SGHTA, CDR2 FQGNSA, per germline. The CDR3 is CASSFAGRNYGYTF. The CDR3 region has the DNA TGTGCCAGCAGCTTTGCGGGTCGGAACTATGGCTACACCTTC.

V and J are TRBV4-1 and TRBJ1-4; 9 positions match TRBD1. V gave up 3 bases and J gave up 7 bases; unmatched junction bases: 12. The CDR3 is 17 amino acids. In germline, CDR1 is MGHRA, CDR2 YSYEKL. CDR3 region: CASSHKPQGADGEKLFF. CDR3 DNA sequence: TGCGCCAGCAGCCATAAGCCACAGGGGGCGGATGGTGAAAAACTGTTTTTT.

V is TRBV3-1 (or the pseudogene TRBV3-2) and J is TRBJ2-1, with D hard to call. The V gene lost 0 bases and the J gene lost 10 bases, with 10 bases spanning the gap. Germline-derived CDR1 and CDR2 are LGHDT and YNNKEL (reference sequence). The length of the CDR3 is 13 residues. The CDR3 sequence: CASSQEEAREQFF. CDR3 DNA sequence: TGTGCCAGCAGCCAAGAAGAAGCGCGGGAGCAGTTCTTC.

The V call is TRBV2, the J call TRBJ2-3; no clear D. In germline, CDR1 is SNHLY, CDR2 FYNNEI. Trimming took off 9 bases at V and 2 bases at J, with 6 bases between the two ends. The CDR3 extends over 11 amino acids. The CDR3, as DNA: TGTGCCAGTACTAACACAGATACGCAGTATTTT. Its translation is CASTNTDTQYF.

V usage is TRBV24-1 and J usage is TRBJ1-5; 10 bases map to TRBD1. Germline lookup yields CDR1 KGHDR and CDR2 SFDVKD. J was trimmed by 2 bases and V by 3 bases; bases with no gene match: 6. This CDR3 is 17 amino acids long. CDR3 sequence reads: CATSDSGTGVGNQPQHF. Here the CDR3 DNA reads TGTGCCACCAGTGATAGCGGGACAGGGGTTGGCAATCAGCCCCAGCATTTT.